This T cell receptor (beta chain) appears in the sequencing data of a study of blood T cell repertoires in COVID-19. At the level of the study: Acute and convalescent COVID-19 specimens originated in the United States, Italy and Spain. From T cells, B-cell-depleted T cells, or PBMCs came the material, which was cDNA or gDNA.

In the original workflow: The authors estimated nucleated cell counts from reference gene primer amplification. Sequencing was performed with immunoSEQ multiplex PCR; in TCRdb, only in-frame clones are kept and a portion is missing. The V and J calls and clone size come from that table; D and trimming were worked out from the DNA. The repertoire has 35,000 to 45,000 clones, roughly 89% of them found once; the top ten carry 5.5% to 6.5%. CDR3 length: 16 residues. The V and J ends lost 0 bases and 3 bases respectively, with 16 bases between them. Germline V gene sequence: CDR1 SGHRS, CDR2 YFSETQ. The rearrangement uses TRBV5-1 and TRBJ2-7; unclear D gene. The TCR sequence derives from a human donor in a cohort sampled during active COVID-19. What was sequenced was peripheral blood. The CDR3 DNA reads as TGCGCCAGCAGCTTGGGAATCCCACCTATCATCTACGAGCAGTACTTC. As protein: CASSLGIPPIIYEQYF.